The rows below give T cell receptor beta chains drawn from one sample of a study of T-cell memory formation after mild COVID-19. TCRdb used MiXCR to reprocess the 5' RACE reads, holding one entry per CDR3 protein. The sample has 350,000 to 550,000 distinct CDR3 sequences; approximately 18% are singletons. Material for sequencing was PBMCs or a T cell subset sorted from them (not recorded which). These receptors were taken from a man aged 18 to 29 who had mild COVID-19 (a few samples of this study predate the infection). Cell type and time point are not known. CDR3s include the opening cysteine and the closing phenylalanine or tryptophan. Each record gives: V gene, clone size, J gene, D gene, CDR3 protein, CDR3 DNA. The D gene is left open where the match is weak. Size values are once, few and many counts, or a class for expanded clones, and some rows have none.

>TRBV7-2|few|TRBJ2-1|TRBD1
CASSHPGQGGSWAYNEQFF
TGTGCCAGCAGCCATCCGGGACAGGGAGGGTCGTGGGCCTACAATGAGCAGTTCTTC
>TRBV28|NA|TRBJ2-5|NA
CAARGVKETQYF
TGTGCCGCTCGGGGCGTGAAAGAGACCCAGTACTTC
>TRBV7-2|few|TRBJ1-6|TRBD1
CASSDRQGPNSPLHF
TGTGCCAGCAGTGATAGACAGGGACCGAATTCACCCCTCCACTTT
>TRBV6-6|few|TRBJ2-3|NA
CASSWSVRTDTQYF
TGTGCCAGCAGTTGGTCGGTTCGCACAGATACGCAGTATTTT
>TRBV7-2|many|TRBJ1-1|NA
CASSFTGRKSIMNTEAFF
TGTGCCAGCAGCTTCACAGGGCGCAAATCCATCATGAACACTGAAGCTTTCTTT
>TRBV7-2|few|TRBJ2-1|NA
CASGAYNEQFF
TGTGCCAGCGGGGCTTACAATGAGCAGTTCTTC
>TRBV5-1|few|TRBJ2-5|NA
CASSLRSGQETQYF
TGCGCCAGCAGCTTGAGGAGTGGACAAGAGACCCAGTACTTC
>TRBV7-9|many|TRBJ1-1|NA
CASSYSGGPEAFF
TGTGCCAGCAGCTATTCGGGGGGGCCTGAAGCTTTCTTT
>TRBV6-5|NA|TRBJ1-1|NA
CASSYSNTGTEAFF
TGTGCCAGCAGTTACTCGAATACAGGGACTGAAGCTTTCTTT
>TRBV30|few|TRBJ2-7|NA
CAWSAFYEQYF
TGTGCCTGGAGTGCTTTCTACGAGCAGTACTTC
>TRBV7-9|NA|TRBJ2-3|NA
CASSQTTPDTQYF
TGTGCCAGCAGCCAGACAACACCTGATACGCAGTATTTT
>TRBV9|NA|TRBJ1-1|TRBD1
CASSVNRGTEAFF
TGTGCCAGCAGCGTTAACAGGGGAACTGAAGCTTTCTTT
>TRBV6-5|NA|TRBJ1-6|TRBD1
CASSSWTGDNSPLHF
TGTGCCAGCAGTTCCTGGACAGGGGATAATTCACCCCTCCACTTT
>TRBV5-6|few|TRBJ2-2|NA
CASSSHSGELFF
TGTGCCAGCAGCAGCCATAGCGGGGAGCTGTTTTTT
>TRBV7-2|few|TRBJ1-2|NA
CASSPVQGFYGYTF
TGTGCCAGCAGCCCCGTACAGGGCTTTTATGGCTACACCTTC
>TRBV20-1|few|TRBJ2-1|NA
CSARGTLAGEQFF
TGCAGTGCTAGAGGGACTCTTGCTGGAGAGCAGTTCTTC
>TRBV3-1|NA|TRBJ2-3|NA
CASSQVKAGALSGAQYF
TGTGCCAGCAGCCAAGTTAAGGCAGGGGCTTTGTCGGGGGCGCAGTATTTT
>TRBV7-2|NA|TRBJ1-6|NA
CASSQIGPSNSPLHF
TGTGCCAGCAGCCAGATCGGGCCCTCGAATTCACCCCTCCACTTT
>TRBV7-3|NA|TRBJ2-5|NA
CASSYRRQETQYF
TGTGCCAGCAGCTACCGTAGGCAAGAGACCCAGTACTTC
>TRBV6-6|NA|TRBJ1-6|TRBD1
CASRIPGGGNSPLHF
TGTGCCAGCAGGATCCCAGGGGGCGGCAATTCACCCCTCCACTTT
>TRBV15|NA|TRBJ2-4|TRBD2
CATSRASGGDIQYF
TGTGCCACCAGCAGAGCTAGCGGGGGGGACATTCAGTACTTC
>TRBV7-6|few|TRBJ2-5|NA
CASSLNSLPETQYF
TGTGCCAGCAGCTTAAATAGCCTCCCAGAGACCCAGTACTTC
>TRBV20-1|few|TRBJ2-3|NA
CSASRDYTDTQYF
TGCAGTGCCAGCCGGGATTACACAGATACGCAGTATTTT
>TRBV18|NA|TRBJ2-5|NA
CASSPRTDQETQYF
TGTGCCAGCTCACCAAGGACAGATCAAGAGACCCAGTACTTC
>TRBV5-1|few|TRBJ2-2|NA
CASRLGGSNTGELFF
TGCGCCAGCCGTCTTGGAGGGTCGAACACCGGGGAGCTGTTTTTT
>TRBV12-3/TRBV12-4|few|TRBJ1-3|NA
CARRVGNTIYF
TGTGCCAGGAGAGTCGGAAACACCATATATTTT
>TRBV7-9|few|TRBJ2-1|NA
CASFRGGSHEQFF
TGTGCCAGTTTTAGGGGGGGGTCCCATGAGCAGTTCTTC
>TRBV29-1|few|TRBJ2-7|NA
CSVDGGYEQYF
TGCAGCGTTGACGGAGGCTACGAGCAGTACTTC
>TRBV27|few|TRBJ1-4|TRBD1
CASSWTGGAGEKLFF
TGTGCCAGCAGCTGGACAGGGGGCGCAGGAGAAAAACTGTTTTTT
>TRBV24-1|NA|TRBJ1-2|NA
CATSDLQSTYGYTF
TGTGCCACCAGTGATTTGCAATCCACCTATGGCTACACCTTC
>TRBV15|few|TRBJ2-7|TRBD1
CATSRDISGGSEQYF
TGTGCCACCAGCAGAGACATCTCAGGGGGCTCCGAGCAGTACTTC
>TRBV7-3|NA|TRBJ2-1|NA
CASSLTPPGAEQFF
TGTGCCAGCAGCTTAACCCCCCCGGGGGCTGAGCAGTTCTTC
>TRBV4-2|few|TRBJ1-5|NA
CASSQGVGLRQPQHF
TGTGCCAGCAGCCAAGGCGTGGGTTTGCGGCAGCCCCAGCATTTT
>TRBV6-5|NA|TRBJ1-4|NA
CASSYSPVELEKLFF
TGTGCCAGCAGTTACTCGCCCGTGGAACTCGAAAAACTGTTTTTT
>TRBV9|NA|TRBJ2-2|TRBD1
CASSPTGGHNTGELFF
TGTGCCAGCAGCCCAACAGGGGGACACAACACCGGGGAGCTGTTTTTT
>TRBV20-1|NA|TRBJ2-7|NA
CSAFGGSGEQYF
TGCAGTGCGTTTGGGGGGTCAGGCGAGCAGTACTTC
>TRBV4-2|NA|TRBJ2-1|NA
CASRPRGTTRGEQFF
TGTGCCAGCAGACCCCGGGGGACCACCCGTGGTGAGCAGTTCTTC
>TRBV27|few|TRBJ2-7|TRBD2
CASSLGSGASYEQYF
TGTGCCAGCAGTTTAGGGAGCGGGGCCTCCTACGAGCAGTACTTC
>TRBV3-1|NA|TRBJ2-3|NA
CASSHDPDYTDTQYF
TGTGCCAGCAGCCACGACCCAGATTACACAGATACGCAGTATTTT
>TRBV5-5|NA|TRBJ2-3|NA
CASSFRPRDSSQYF
TGTGCCAGCAGCTTTAGACCCCGGGATAGCTCGCAGTATTTT
>TRBV27|few|TRBJ1-2|NA
CASLGLHGYTF
TGTGCCAGTCTGGGTTTACATGGCTACACCTTC
>TRBV5-1|few|TRBJ1-1|NA
CASSFTPEQRTEAFF
TGCGCCAGCAGCTTTACACCAGAACAGAGAACTGAAGCTTTCTTT
>TRBV7-9|many|TRBJ1-6|NA
CASSLEYSPLHF
TGTGCCAGCAGCTTAGAGTATTCACCCCTCCACTTT
>TRBV18|NA|TRBJ2-6|TRBD2
CASSPRLAASSGANVLTF
TGTGCCAGCTCACCAAGGCTAGCGGCGAGCTCTGGGGCCAACGTCCTGACTTTC
>TRBV11-2|few|TRBJ2-7|TRBD1
CASSTTYRGSYEQYF
TGTGCCAGCAGCACAACTTACAGGGGATCCTACGAGCAGTACTTC
>TRBV20-1|many|TRBJ2-5|TRBD2
CSAGETTTRGAQEETQYF
TGCAGTGCTGGCGAGACTACGACGCGGGGGGCGCAGGAAGAGACCCAGTACTTC
>TRBV5-1|few|TRBJ2-3|TRBD2
CASSRRGLADLGADTQYF
TGCGCCAGCAGCCGTCGGGGACTAGCGGACTTAGGGGCAGATACGCAGTATTTT
>TRBV2|NA|TRBJ2-5|NA
CASSESEAATSASSYF
TGTGCCAGCAGTGAATCCGAAGCAGCAACTTCAGCATCGAGTTACTTC
>TRBV6-2/TRBV6-3|NA|TRBJ2-3|NA
CASSYPGLLYDTQYF
TGTGCCAGCAGTTACCCCGGGCTTCTGTATGATACGCAGTATTTT
>TRBV5-1|many|TRBJ2-7|NA
CASSLDRDEQYF
TGCGCCAGCAGCTTGGACAGGGACGAGCAGTACTTC
>TRBV15|few|TRBJ2-3|TRBD1
CATSRDTGTGYADTQYF
TGTGCCACCAGCAGAGATACGGGGACAGGGTACGCAGATACGCAGTATTTT
>TRBV5-4|NA|TRBJ2-2|NA
CASSFKSSGASGELFF
TGTGCCAGCAGCTTTAAATCGTCCGGGGCTAGCGGGGAGCTGTTTTTT
>TRBV5-1|NA|TRBJ1-2|NA
CASSLVGSRGGGYTF
TGCGCCAGCAGCTTGGTCGGCTCCAGGGGAGGCGGCTACACCTTC
>TRBV6-2/TRBV6-3|few|TRBJ1-1|NA
CASSQGWREHLNTEAFF
TGTGCCAGCAGCCAGGGTTGGCGTGAGCACTTGAACACTGAAGCTTTCTTT
>TRBV7-2|few|TRBJ2-2|NA
CASSFRRANTGELFF
TGTGCCAGCAGCTTTCGCAGGGCGAACACCGGGGAGCTGTTTTTT
>TRBV19|many|TRBJ2-3|NA
CASGVRGDTQYF
TGTGCCAGTGGGGTCCGCGGAGATACGCAGTATTTT
>TRBV20-1|NA|TRBJ2-1|NA
CSALGLDSYNEQFF
TGCAGTGCTCTAGGACTGGACTCATACAATGAGCAGTTCTTC
>TRBV19|NA|TRBJ1-2|NA
CASSVTVTNYGYTF
TGTGCCAGTAGTGTGACAGTTACTAACTATGGCTACACCTTC
>TRBV11-2|few|TRBJ1-1|NA
CASAGRMNTEAFF
TGTGCCAGCGCCGGGCGGATGAACACTGAAGCTTTCTTT